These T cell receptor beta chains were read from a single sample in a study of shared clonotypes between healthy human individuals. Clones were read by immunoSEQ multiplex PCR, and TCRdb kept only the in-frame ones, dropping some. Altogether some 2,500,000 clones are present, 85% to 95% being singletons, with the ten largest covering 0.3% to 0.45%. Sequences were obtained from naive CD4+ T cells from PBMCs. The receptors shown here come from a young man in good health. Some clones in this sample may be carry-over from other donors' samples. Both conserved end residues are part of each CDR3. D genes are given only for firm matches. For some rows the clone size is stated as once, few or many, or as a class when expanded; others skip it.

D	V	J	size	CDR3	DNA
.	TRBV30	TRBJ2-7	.	CAWAGTPYEQYF	TGTGCCTGGGCCGGGACTCCCTACGAGCAGTACTTC
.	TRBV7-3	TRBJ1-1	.	CASGVSRDTEAFF	TGTGCCAGCGGCGTCTCGCGGGATACTGAAGCTTTCTTT
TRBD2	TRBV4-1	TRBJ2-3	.	CASSQMGLASDTQYF	TGCGCCAGCAGCCAGATGGGACTAGCGTCCGATACGCAGTATTTT
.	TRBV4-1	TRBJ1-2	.	CASSRIGGNYGYTF	TGCGCCAGCAGCCGGATCGGGGGGAACTATGGCTACACCTTC
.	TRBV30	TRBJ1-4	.	CAWMRGGFNEKLFF	TGTGCCTGGATGCGGGGGGGATTTAATGAAAAACTGTTTTTT
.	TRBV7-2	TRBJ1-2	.	CASSLDLPRGGYTF	TGTGCCAGCAGCTTAGACCTTCCGAGAGGTGGCTACACCTTC
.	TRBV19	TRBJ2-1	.	CASRGRGARRERGNEQFF	TGTGCCAGTAGAGGTCGTGGGGCCCGGCGGGAAAGGGGCAATGAGCAGTTCTTC
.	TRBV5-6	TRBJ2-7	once	CASSLKSGNSYEQYF	TGTGCCAGCAGCTTGAAGAGCGGCAACTCCTACGAGCAGTACTTC
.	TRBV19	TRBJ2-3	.	CASSTNRARTDTQYF	TGTGCCAGTAGTACCAACAGGGCTAGAACAGATACGCAGTATTTT
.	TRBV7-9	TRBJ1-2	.	CASSLGAGAYTF	TGTGCCAGCAGCTTAGGGGCAGGGGCATACACCTTC
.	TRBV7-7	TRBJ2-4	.	CASIPERGDNIQYF	TGTGCCAGCATTCCAGAGCGTGGGGACAACATTCAGTACTTC
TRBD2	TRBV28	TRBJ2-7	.	CASSFLAGASYEQYF	TGTGCCAGCAGTTTTTTAGCGGGAGCCTCCTACGAGCAGTACTTC
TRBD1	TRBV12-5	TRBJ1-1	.	CASGLDISGSKTGRNTEAFF	TGTGCTAGTGGTTTGGATATATCAGGGTCCAAGACAGGGAGGAACACTGAAGCTTTCTTT
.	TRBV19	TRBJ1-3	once	CASREVSGNTIYF	TGTGCCAGTAGAGAGGTCTCTGGAAACACCATATATTTT
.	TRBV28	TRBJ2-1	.	CASSYEGWEQFF	TGTGCCAGCAGTTATGAGGGTTGGGAGCAGTTCTTC
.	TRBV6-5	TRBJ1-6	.	CASSDSGSYNSPLHF	TGTGCCAGCAGCGACTCGGGGTCCTATAATTCACCCCTCCACTTT
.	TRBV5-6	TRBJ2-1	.	CASSRRTRGEQFF	TGTGCCAGCAGCCGTCGGACGAGGGGTGAGCAGTTCTTC
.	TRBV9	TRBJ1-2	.	CASSEAPGSYGYTF	TGTGCCAGCAGCGAGGCCCCAGGGAGTTATGGCTACACCTTC
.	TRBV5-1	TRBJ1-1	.	CASSSQEDTEAFF	TGCGCCAGCAGCTCTCAGGAGGACACTGAAGCTTTCTTT
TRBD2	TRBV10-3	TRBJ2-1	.	CAISTTSGASYNEQFF	TGTGCCATCAGTACAACTAGCGGAGCCTCCTACAATGAGCAGTTCTTC
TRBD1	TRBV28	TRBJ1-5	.	CASSRDRGFNQPQHF	TGTGCCAGTTCCCGGGACAGGGGGTTTAATCAGCCCCAGCATTTT
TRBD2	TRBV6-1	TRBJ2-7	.	CASSREGREAREQYF	TGTGCCAGCAGCCGGGAGGGGCGGGAGGCCCGGGAGCAGTACTTC
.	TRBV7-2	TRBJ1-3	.	CASSLAGVPSSGNTIYF	TGTGCCAGCAGCTTAGCCGGGGTCCCCAGCTCTGGAAACACCATATATTTT
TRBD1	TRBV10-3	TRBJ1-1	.	CAINQQGQNTEAFF	TGTGCCATCAACCAACAGGGGCAGAACACTGAAGCTTTCTTT
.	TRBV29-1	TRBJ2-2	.	CSVNPQGSGELFF	TGCAGCGTTAATCCCCAGGGTTCCGGGGAGCTGTTTTTT
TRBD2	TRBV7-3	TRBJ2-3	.	CASSPTREVNTDTQYF	TGTGCCAGCAGCCCCACCCGGGAGGTAAACACAGATACGCAGTATTTT
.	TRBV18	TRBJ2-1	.	CASSLVSSYNEQFF	TGTGCCAGCTCACTGGTTAGCTCCTACAATGAGCAGTTCTTC
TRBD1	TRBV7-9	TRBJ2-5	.	CASSDGTGYQETQYF	TGTGCCAGCAGCGACGGGACAGGATATCAAGAGACCCAGTACTTC
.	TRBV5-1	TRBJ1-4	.	CASSPRPVRENEKLFF	TGCGCCAGCAGCCCACGCCCAGTCAGGGAAAATGAAAAACTGTTTTTT
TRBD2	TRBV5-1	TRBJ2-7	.	CASSLAGWTSGRTPSEQYF	TGCGCCAGCAGCTTGGCCGGCTGGACTAGCGGGAGGACCCCCTCCGAGCAGTACTTC